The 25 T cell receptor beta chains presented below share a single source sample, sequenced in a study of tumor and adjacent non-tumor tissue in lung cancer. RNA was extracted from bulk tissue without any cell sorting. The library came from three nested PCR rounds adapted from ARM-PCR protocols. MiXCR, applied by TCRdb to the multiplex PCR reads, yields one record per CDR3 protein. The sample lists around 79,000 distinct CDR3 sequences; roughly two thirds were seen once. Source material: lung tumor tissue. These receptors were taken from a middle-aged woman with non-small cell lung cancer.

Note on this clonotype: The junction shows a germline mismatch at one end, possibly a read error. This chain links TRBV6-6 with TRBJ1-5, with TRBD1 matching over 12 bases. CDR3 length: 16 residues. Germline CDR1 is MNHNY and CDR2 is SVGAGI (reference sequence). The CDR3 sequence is CASSTGTGGFLGPQHF. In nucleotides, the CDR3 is TGCGCCAGTAGTACCGGGACAGGGGGCTTCTTGGGGCCCCAGCATTTT.

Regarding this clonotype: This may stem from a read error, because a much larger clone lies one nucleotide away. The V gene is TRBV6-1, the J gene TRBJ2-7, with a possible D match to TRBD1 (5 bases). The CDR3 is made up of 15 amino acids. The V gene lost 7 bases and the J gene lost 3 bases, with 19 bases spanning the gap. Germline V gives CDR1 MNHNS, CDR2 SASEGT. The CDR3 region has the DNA TGTGCCAGCAATGAGCAGGGTGGACACATCTACGAGCAGTACTTC. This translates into CASNEQGGHIYEQYF.

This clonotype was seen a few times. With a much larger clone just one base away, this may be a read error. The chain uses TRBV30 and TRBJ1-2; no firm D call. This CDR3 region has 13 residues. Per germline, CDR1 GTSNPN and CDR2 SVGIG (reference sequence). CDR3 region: CTWSVGLNYGYTF. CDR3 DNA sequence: TGTACCTGGAGTGTAGGGCTTAACTATGGCTACACCTTC.

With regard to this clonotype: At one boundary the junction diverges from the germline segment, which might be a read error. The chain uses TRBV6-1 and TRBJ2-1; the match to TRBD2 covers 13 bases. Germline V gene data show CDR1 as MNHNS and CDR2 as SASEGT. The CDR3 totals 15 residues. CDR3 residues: CASSPGLAGVGERFF. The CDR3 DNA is TGTGCCAGCAGTCCAGGACTAGCGGGAGTAGGCGAGCGGTTCTTC.

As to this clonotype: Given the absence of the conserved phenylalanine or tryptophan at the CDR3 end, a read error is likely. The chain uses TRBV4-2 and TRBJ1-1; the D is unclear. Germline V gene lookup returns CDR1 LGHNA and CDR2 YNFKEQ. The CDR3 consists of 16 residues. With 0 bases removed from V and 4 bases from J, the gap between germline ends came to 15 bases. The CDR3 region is CASSQDWGGSLTEAFS. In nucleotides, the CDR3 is TGTGCCAGCAGCCAAGATTGGGGTGGATCGCTCACTGAAGCTTTCTCT.

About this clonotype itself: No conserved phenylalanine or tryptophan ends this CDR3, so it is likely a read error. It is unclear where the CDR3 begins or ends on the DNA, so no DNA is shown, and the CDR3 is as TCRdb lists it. CDR3 region: CASSDEAGSYEQCS. V gene TRBV6-1 combines with J gene TRBJ2-7; the tabulated D call, TRBD2, remains unverified against the DNA. A total of 14 residues make up the CDR3, ends included. Looked up from germline, CDR1 is MNHNS and CDR2 is SASEGT.

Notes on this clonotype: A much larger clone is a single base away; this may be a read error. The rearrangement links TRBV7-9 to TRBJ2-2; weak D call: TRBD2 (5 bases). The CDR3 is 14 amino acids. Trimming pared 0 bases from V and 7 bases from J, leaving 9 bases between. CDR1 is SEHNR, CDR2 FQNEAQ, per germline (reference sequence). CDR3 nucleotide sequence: TGTGCCAGCAGCTTAGCGCGGACTCGCGGGGAGCTGTTTTTT. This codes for CASSLARTRGELFF.

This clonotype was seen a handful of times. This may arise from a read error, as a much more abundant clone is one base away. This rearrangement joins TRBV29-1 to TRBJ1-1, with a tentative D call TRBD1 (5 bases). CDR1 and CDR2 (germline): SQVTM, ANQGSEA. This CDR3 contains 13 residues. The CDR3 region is CSVSRGRGTGAFF. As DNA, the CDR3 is TGCAGCGTCTCCCGGGGACGGGGTACTGGAGCTTTCTTT. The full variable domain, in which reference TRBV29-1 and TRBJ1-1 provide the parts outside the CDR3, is SAVISQKPSRDICQRGTSLTIQCQVDSQVTMMFWYRQQPGQSLTLIATANQGSEATYESGFVIDKFPISRPNLTFSTLTVSNMSPEDSSIYLCSVSRGRGTGAFFGQGTRLTVV.

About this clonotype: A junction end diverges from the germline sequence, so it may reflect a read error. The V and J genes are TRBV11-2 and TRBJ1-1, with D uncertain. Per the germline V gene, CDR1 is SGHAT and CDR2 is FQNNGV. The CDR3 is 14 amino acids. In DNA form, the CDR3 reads TGTGACAGCAGCCCCGACTGGGGAGGCACTGAAGCTTTTTTT. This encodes CDSSPDWGGTEAFF.

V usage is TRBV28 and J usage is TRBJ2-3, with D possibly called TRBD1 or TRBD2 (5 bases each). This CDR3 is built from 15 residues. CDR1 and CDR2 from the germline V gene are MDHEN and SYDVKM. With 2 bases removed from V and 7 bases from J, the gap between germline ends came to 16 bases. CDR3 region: CASSLERWGINTQYF. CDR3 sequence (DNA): TGTGCCAGCAGTTTAGAGCGGTGGGGCATAAATACGCAGTATTTT.

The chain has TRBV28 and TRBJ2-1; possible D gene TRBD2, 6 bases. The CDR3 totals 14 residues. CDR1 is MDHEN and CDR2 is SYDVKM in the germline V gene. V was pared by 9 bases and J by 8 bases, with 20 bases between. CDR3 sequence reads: CARTIAGGIHEQFF. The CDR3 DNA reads TGTGCCAGAACTATAGCAGGAGGGATCCATGAGCAGTTCTTC.

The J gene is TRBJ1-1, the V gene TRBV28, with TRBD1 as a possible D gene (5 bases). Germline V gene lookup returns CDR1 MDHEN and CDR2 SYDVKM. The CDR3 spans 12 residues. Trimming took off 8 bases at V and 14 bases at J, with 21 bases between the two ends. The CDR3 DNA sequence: TGTGCCAGCGCCGACAGTTACACTGAAACCTTCTTT. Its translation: CASADSYTETFF.

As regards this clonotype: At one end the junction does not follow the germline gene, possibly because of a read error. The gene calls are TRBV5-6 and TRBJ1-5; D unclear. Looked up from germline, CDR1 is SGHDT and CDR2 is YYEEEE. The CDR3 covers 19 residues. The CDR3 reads CASSLGMASGLIRNQPQHF. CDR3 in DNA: TGTGCAAGCAGCTTGGGTATGGCAAGTGGTCTCATCCGCAATCAGCCCCAGCATTTT.

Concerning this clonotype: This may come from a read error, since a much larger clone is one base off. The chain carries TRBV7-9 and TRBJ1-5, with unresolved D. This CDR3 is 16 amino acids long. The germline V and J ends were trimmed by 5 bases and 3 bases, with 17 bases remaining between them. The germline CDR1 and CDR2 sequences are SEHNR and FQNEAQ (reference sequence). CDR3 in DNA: TGTGCCAGCAGCCCAAGTGGGAGGGCTTCCAATCAGCCCCAGCATTTT. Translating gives CASSPSGRASNQPQHF.

The CDR3 sequence is CASEIEGVNQPQHF. Written as DNA, the CDR3 is TGTGCCAGCGAGATAGAGGGCGTCAATCAGCCCCAGCATTTT. The V call is TRBV6-2 or TRBV6-3, the J call TRBJ1-5; unclear D gene. The CDR3 consists of 14 residues. Trimming took 8 bases from V and 3 from J, leaving 14 bases between them. CDR1 and CDR2 (germline): MNHEY, SVGEGT.

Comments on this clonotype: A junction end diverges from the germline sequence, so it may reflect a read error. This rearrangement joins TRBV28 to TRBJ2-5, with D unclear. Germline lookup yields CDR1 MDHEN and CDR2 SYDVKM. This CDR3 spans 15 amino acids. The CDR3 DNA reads TGTGTCAGCAGTTTATCTAGAGAATGGGGAGAGACCCAGTACTTC. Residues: CVSSLSREWGETQYF.

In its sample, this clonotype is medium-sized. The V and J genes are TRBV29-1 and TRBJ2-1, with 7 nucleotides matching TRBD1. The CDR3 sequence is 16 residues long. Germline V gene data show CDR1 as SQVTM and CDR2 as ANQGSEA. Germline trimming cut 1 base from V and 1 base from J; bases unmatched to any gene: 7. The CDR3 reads CSVEGPDRKSYNEQFF. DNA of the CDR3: TGCAGCGTTGAAGGACCGGACAGGAAGTCCTACAATGAGCAGTTCTTC.

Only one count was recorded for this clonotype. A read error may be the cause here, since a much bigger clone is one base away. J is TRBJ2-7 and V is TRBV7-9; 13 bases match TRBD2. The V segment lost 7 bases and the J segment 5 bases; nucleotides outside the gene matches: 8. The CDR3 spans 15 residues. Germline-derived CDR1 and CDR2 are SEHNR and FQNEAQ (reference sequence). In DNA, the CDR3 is TGTGCCAGCAACCGGACTAGCGGGAGCCGGAACGAGCAGTACTTC. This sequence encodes CASNRTSGSRNEQYF.

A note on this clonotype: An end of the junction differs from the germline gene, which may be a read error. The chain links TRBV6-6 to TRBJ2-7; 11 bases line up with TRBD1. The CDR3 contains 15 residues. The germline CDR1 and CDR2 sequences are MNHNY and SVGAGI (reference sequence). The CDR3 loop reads CGSREPGQGVRKQYF. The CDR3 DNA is TGTGGCAGCAGGGAACCGGGACAGGGGGTTCGGAAGCAGTACTTC.

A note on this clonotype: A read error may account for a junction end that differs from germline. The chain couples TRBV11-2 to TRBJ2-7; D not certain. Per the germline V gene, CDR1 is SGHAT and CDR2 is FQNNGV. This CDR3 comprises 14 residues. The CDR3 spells CASGVQWLGYEQYF. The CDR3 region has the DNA TGTGCCAGCGGTGTACAGTGGCTAGGGTACGAGCAGTATTTC.

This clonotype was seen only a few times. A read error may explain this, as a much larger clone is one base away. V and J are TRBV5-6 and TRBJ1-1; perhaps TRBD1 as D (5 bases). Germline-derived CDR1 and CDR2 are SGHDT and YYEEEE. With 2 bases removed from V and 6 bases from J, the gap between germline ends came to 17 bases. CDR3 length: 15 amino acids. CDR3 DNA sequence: TGTGCCAGCAGCTTTGGAGTACATGGGGACTCTGAAGCTTTCTTT. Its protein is CASSFGVHGDSEAFF.

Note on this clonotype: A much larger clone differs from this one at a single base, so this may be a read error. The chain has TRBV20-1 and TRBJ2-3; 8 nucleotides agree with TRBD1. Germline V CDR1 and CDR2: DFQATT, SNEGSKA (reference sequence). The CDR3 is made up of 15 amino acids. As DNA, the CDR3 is TGCAGTGCTAGAGGGCAGGGGGCCCTCACAGATATGCAGTATTTT. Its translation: CSARGQGALTDMQYF.

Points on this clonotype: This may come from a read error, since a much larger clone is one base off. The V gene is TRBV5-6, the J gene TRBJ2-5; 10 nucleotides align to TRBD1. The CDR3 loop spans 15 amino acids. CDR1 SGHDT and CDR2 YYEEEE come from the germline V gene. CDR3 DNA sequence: TGTGTCAGCAGCCCGGGACAGGGGTACCAAGAGACCCAGTACTTC. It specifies CVSSPGQGYQETQYF.

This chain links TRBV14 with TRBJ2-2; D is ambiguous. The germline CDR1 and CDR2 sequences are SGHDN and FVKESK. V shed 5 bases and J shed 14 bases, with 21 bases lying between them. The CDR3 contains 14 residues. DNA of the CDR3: TGTGCCAGCAGCTCCGCGGCCGAACCCGGAGATCTGTTTTTT. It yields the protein CASSSAAEPGDLFF.

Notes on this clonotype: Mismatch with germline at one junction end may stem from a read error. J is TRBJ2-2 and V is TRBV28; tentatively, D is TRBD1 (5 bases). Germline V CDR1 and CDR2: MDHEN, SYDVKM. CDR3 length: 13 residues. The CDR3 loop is CVSRPQGTRELFF. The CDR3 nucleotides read TGTGTCAGCAGACCGCAGGGTACCCGGGAGCTGTTTTTT.